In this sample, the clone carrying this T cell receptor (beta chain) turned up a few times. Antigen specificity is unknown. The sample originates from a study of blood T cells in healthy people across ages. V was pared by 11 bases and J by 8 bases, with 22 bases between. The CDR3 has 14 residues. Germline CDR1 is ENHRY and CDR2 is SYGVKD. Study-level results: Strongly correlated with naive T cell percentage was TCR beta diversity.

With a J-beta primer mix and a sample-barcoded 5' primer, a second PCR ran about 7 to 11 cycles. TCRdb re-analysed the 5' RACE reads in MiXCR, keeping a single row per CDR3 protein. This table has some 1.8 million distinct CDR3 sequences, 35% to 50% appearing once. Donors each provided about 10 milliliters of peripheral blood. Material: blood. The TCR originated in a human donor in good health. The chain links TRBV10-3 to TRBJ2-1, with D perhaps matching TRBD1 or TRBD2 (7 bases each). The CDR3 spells CASRGRGPSDEQFF. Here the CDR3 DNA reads TGTGCCTCCAGGGGGAGGGGGCCTAGCGATGAGCAGTTCTTC.